A selection of T cell receptor beta chains follows, all from one sample in a study of shared clonotypes between healthy human individuals. The data were produced by immunoSEQ multiplex PCR, yet TCRdb's version contains in-frame clones alone and is incomplete. The sample lists 110,000 or so clones; more than 65% were seen once. Source material: memory CD8+ T cells sorted from blood. The receptors stem from a woman aged 25-40 years in good health. Both conserved end residues are part of each CDR3. Fields, in order: CDR3 DNA, CDR3 protein, D gene, V gene, clone size, J gene, CDR3 length. The D gene is left open where the match is weak. Part of the rows lack a size; the others show once, few, many or a class for expanded clones.

TGTGCCAGCAGTCAGCGGGAGATGGATACGCAGTATTTT,CASSQREMDTQYF,TRBD2,TRBV6-4,NA,TRBJ2-3,13
TGTGCCAGCAGTTATCTGGGATACGAGCAGTACTTC,CASSYLGYEQYF,NA,TRBV28,NA,TRBJ2-7,12
TGTGCCAGCAGTGCGGAAGGCACCGGGGAGCTGTTTTTT,CASSAEGTGELFF,NA,TRBV25-1,NA,TRBJ2-2,13
TGTGCCAGCAGCAGCGAATACGAGCAGTACTTC,CASSSEYEQYF,NA,TRBV5-4,NA,TRBJ2-7,11
TGTGCCAGCAGCGCCACCGGGACTAGCGTCAGTGCAGATACGCAGTATTTT,CASSATGTSVSADTQYF,TRBD2,TRBV7-2,NA,TRBJ2-3,17
TGTGCCAGCAGTGATCCGGGACGGATGAACACCGGGGAGCTGTTTTTT,CASSDPGRMNTGELFF,NA,TRBV25-1,NA,TRBJ2-2,16
TGTGCCAGCAGGTCCTCCCCGGCTCGTAGCTCCTACGAGCAGTACTTC,CASRSSPARSSYEQYF,NA,TRBV28,NA,TRBJ2-7,16
TGTGCCAGCAGCGCAAAATCTCTAGCGGGAGAGATCTACAATGAGCAGTTCTTC,CASSAKSLAGEIYNEQFF,TRBD2,TRBV9,NA,TRBJ2-1,18
TGTGCCAGCAGTTTAGGGTTTGTGGGACCCTACGAGCAGTACTTC,CASSLGFVGPYEQYF,NA,TRBV28,NA,TRBJ2-7,15
TGTGCCAGCAGCTCCGGACAGGGTGCTCAGCCCCAGCATTTT,CASSSGQGAQPQHF,TRBD1,TRBV28,NA,TRBJ1-5,14
TGTGCCAGTATGAGGGAGGGATTTACCTCTGGAAACACCATATATTTT,CASMREGFTSGNTIYF,NA,TRBV19,NA,TRBJ1-3,16
TGTGCCAGCACGGGAGTGGGGGCAGTTCAGCCCCAGCATTTT,CASTGVGAVQPQHF,NA,TRBV6-1,NA,TRBJ1-5,14
TGTGCCAGCTCACCAAGTGGGAACACTGAAGCTTTCTTT,CASSPSGNTEAFF,NA,TRBV18,once,TRBJ1-1,13
TGCGCCAGCAGCCAAACTGGGCAGCGCTTATTACTCGAGCAGTACTTC,CASSQTGQRLLLEQYF,NA,TRBV4-1,NA,TRBJ2-7,16
TGTGCCAGCAGTGAATCGGCAGGGTTCTCCTACGAGCAGTACTTC,CASSESAGFSYEQYF,NA,TRBV25-1,NA,TRBJ2-7,15
TGTGCCAGCAGCTTAACTACAGGGTTCTATGGCTACACCTTC,CASSLTTGFYGYTF,NA,TRBV11-2,NA,TRBJ1-2,14
TGTGCCAGCTCTAGGGGGCGCTACTCTGGAAACACCATATATTTT,CASSRGRYSGNTIYF,NA,TRBV21-1,once,TRBJ1-3,15
TGTGCCAGCAGCTCAGGTCTCCCGGAGGAGCAGTTCTTC,CASSSGLPEEQFF,NA,TRBV9,many,TRBJ2-1,13
TGCGCCAGCAGCCAAGGGGGCAACACTGAAGCTTTCTTT,CASSQGGNTEAFF,NA,TRBV4-1,once,TRBJ1-1,13
TGTGCCAGCAGTGACGGACAGGCGGACACAGATACGCAGTATTTT,CASSDGQADTDTQYF,TRBD1,TRBV6-4,many,TRBJ2-3,15
TGTGCCAGCAGTCCCCCCCGGAGCTCCTACAATGAGCAGTTCTTC,CASSPPRSSYNEQFF,NA,TRBV27,NA,TRBJ2-1,15
TGTGCCAGCAGCCGGGACACCTACGAGCAGTACTTC,CASSRDTYEQYF,NA,TRBV7-9,NA,TRBJ2-7,12
TGTGCCAGCAGTGTAGGGGAGGCTTTCTTT,CASSVGEAFF,NA,TRBV2,many,TRBJ1-1,10
TGTGCCTGGAGTAACGGACGGGTGAACACTGAAGCTTTCTTT,CAWSNGRVNTEAFF,NA,TRBV30,few,TRBJ1-1,14
TGTGCCAGCGGACAGGGTTTTCAGCCCCAGCATTTT,CASGQGFQPQHF,TRBD1,TRBV27,NA,TRBJ1-5,12
TGTGCCAGCAGTTTCCATAGTGAGGATACCTACGAGCAGTACTTC,CASSFHSEDTYEQYF,NA,TRBV28,many,TRBJ2-7,15
TGTGCCAGCAGCTTACGGGGTGGCGATTCACCCCTCCACTTT,CASSLRGGDSPLHF,NA,TRBV7-9,once,TRBJ1-6,14
TGTGCCAGCAGAACTCAGGGGGCAGGCGAAAAACTGTTTTTT,CASRTQGAGEKLFF,TRBD1,TRBV5-6,many,TRBJ1-4,14
TGTGCCAGCGGGAAGATTAGGGGGGGGACCGGGGAGCTGTTTTTT,CASGKIRGGTGELFF,NA,TRBV6-5,many,TRBJ2-2,15
TGTGCCAGCAGCTTAGCTCCCGGTAGAGAGACCCAGTACTTC,CASSLAPGRETQYF,NA,TRBV11-2,once,TRBJ2-5,14
TGTGCCAGCAGTTTATTTCCGGGTACGGAACTGTTTTTT,CASSLFPGTELFF,NA,TRBV27,NA,TRBJ1-4,13
TGTGCCAGCAGTTACTCGAGGGCGGGTTTCACAGATACGCAGTATTTT,CASSYSRAGFTDTQYF,NA,TRBV6-9,NA,TRBJ2-3,16
TGCGCCAGCAAGTGGGTACCCGGGGCCAACGTCCTGACTTTC,CASKWVPGANVLTF,NA,TRBV5-1,NA,TRBJ2-6,14
TGTGCCAGCAGTCGGACCTCCTACGAGCAGTACTTC,CASSRTSYEQYF,NA,TRBV6-5,few,TRBJ2-7,12
TGTGCCAGCAGCCCGAGCGGGAGCTCCTACGAGCAGTACTTC,CASSPSGSSYEQYF,TRBD2,TRBV5-4,NA,TRBJ2-7,14
TGCGCCAGCAGCTTGGCCCAATCCTTAGCGGGGCAAGAGACCCAGTACTTC,CASSLAQSLAGQETQYF,TRBD2,TRBV5-1,NA,TRBJ2-5,17
TGTGCCAGCAGTGAGGGACCCAACAATGAGCAGTTCTTC,CASSEGPNNEQFF,NA,TRBV27,NA,TRBJ2-1,13
TGTGCCAGCAGGGTTAGCAATCAGCCCCAGCATTTT,CASRVSNQPQHF,NA,TRBV28,NA,TRBJ1-5,12
TGCGCCAGCACGCGGGAGATCCACAATGAGCAGTTCTTC,CASTREIHNEQFF,TRBD2,TRBV10-2,NA,TRBJ2-1,13
TGTGCCAGTAGTATAGCGGGGACTGCAACCTACGAGCAGTACTTC,CASSIAGTATYEQYF,NA,TRBV19,NA,TRBJ2-7,15
TGTGCCAGCAGTTTGGGGGGGCTCGAGCAGTACTTC,CASSLGGLEQYF,NA,TRBV27,NA,TRBJ2-7,12
TGTGCCAGCAGTTTCGACATGAACACTGAAGCTTTCTTT,CASSFDMNTEAFF,NA,TRBV28,NA,TRBJ1-1,13
TGTGCCAGCAGTGATGGTCTAGCGGGAGCCCATGAGCAGTTCTTC,CASSDGLAGAHEQFF,TRBD2,TRBV6-4,many,TRBJ2-1,15
TGTGCCAGCAGCATAGGACAGGGGGTGGGCACTGAAGCTTTCTTT,CASSIGQGVGTEAFF,TRBD1,TRBV5-6,NA,TRBJ1-1,15
TGTGCCAGCAGTGAAGGAGCAGGCCCGAACACCGGGGAGCTGTTTTTT,CASSEGAGPNTGELFF,NA,TRBV2,once,TRBJ2-2,16
TGTGCCAGCAGTATCCGGGCCATGGACACCGGGGAGCTGTTTTTT,CASSIRAMDTGELFF,NA,TRBV28,NA,TRBJ2-2,15
TGTGCCAGCAGCACAAGGACAGGACAGAGGATTGGGGCCAACGTCCTGACTTTC,CASSTRTGQRIGANVLTF,TRBD1,TRBV7-3,NA,TRBJ2-6,18
TGTGCCAGCAGAGACCAAGGCCTCGTGGCTTTCTTT,CASRDQGLVAFF,NA,TRBV6-1,few,TRBJ1-1,12
TGTGCCATACGCCTAAGTAGCTACGAGCAGTACTTC,CAIRLSSYEQYF,NA,TRBV2,NA,TRBJ2-7,12
TGCAGCGGGGACGCGAACACCGGGGAGCTGTTTTTT,CSGDANTGELFF,NA,TRBV29-1,few,TRBJ2-2,12
TGTGCCAGCAGCTTGGCTGTTGCTGAAGCTTTCTTT,CASSLAVAEAFF,NA,TRBV5-1,NA,TRBJ1-1,12
TGTGCCAGCAGCCAAGAGAGAGTGGGAGAGACCCAGTACTTC,CASSQERVGETQYF,NA,TRBV4-2,NA,TRBJ2-5,14
TGTGCCAGCAGTGATACAGGGGGCCCGACTTCCTACGAGCAGTACTTC,CASSDTGGPTSYEQYF,TRBD1,TRBV25-1,NA,TRBJ2-7,16
TGTGCCAGCAGGGACAGTCTTACCTACAATGAGCAGTTCTTC,CASRDSLTYNEQFF,NA,TRBV9,NA,TRBJ2-1,14
TGTGCCAGCGGAGAGTCCTTGGGGTCGAATGAGCAGTTCTTC,CASGESLGSNEQFF,NA,TRBV28,NA,TRBJ2-1,14
TGTGCCAGCAGTGAACCGGACAGGGGGAGGTTGGGCGAGCAGTACTTC,CASSEPDRGRLGEQYF,TRBD1,TRBV25-1,NA,TRBJ2-7,16
TGTGCCAGCAGCCCACGAGGCGGGAGTAAGTACAATGAGCAGTTCTTC,CASSPRGGSKYNEQFF,TRBD2,TRBV7-9,few,TRBJ2-1,16